What follows are 25 T cell receptor beta chains derived from one specimen sequenced in a study of blood T cell repertoires in COVID-19. The repertoire was sequenced with immunoSEQ multiplex PCR; TCRdb's copy has only in-frame clones and lacks some. The table shows 45,000 to 65,000 clones, with roughly 84% occurring only once. Source material: peripheral blood. The receptor set was obtained from a woman older than 75 with acute or convalescent COVID-19.

This chain uses TRBV27 with TRBJ1-5; 7 bases agree with TRBD1. CDR1 and CDR2 (germline): MNHEY, SMNVEV (reference sequence). The CDR3 length is 12 residues. The V gene end was trimmed by 6 bases and the J gene end by 8 bases; junction bases not matched to a gene: 4. The CDR3 spells CASSYRGEPQHF. DNA of the CDR3: TGTGCCAGCAGCTACAGGGGAGAGCCCCAGCATTTT.

The rearrangement uses TRBV12-3 or TRBV12-4 and TRBJ1-1; D possibly corresponds to TRBD1 (5 bases). V was cut by 3 bases and J by 1 base, with 6 bases left in between. The CDR3 length is 13 residues. CDR3 in DNA: TGTGCCAGCAGTTTTGGGGCGAACACTGAAGCTTTCTTT. Translation gives CASSFGANTEAFF.

The chain carries TRBV16 and TRBJ2-7; D is unclear. This CDR3 has 14 residues. The germline V gene encodes CDR1 KGHSY and CDR2 FQNENV. The V and J ends lost 0 bases and 0 bases respectively, with 6 bases between them. The CDR3 is CASSQSGSSYEQYF. The DNA for the CDR3 is TGTGCCAGCAGCCAATCTGGCAGCTCCTACGAGCAGTACTTC.

V is TRBV14 and J is TRBJ2-5; 7 bases match TRBD2. This CDR3 is built from 16 residues. Germline values: CDR1 SGHDN, CDR2 FVKESK. The ends lost 0 bases at V and 1 base at J; junction bases unmatched: 5. CDR3 sequence reads: CASSQDRGLTQETQYF. The CDR3, as DNA: TGTGCCAGCAGCCAAGATAGGGGACTAACCCAAGAGACCCAGTACTTC. Filled out from reference TRBV14 and TRBJ2-5, the complete variable domain reads EAGVTQFPSHSVIEKGQTVTLRCDPISGHDNLYWYRRVMGKEIKFLLHFVKESKQDESGMPNNRFLAERTGGTYSTLKVQPAELEDSGVYFCASSQDRGLTQETQYFGPGTRLLVL.

The chain joins TRBV9 to TRBJ2-4, with D maybe TRBD2 (6 bases). This CDR3 region has 16 residues. V was cut by 0 bases and J by 1 base, with 11 bases left in between. Looked up from germline, CDR1 is SGDLS and CDR2 is YYNGEE. CDR3 DNA: TGTGCCAGCAGCGTAGCTTCGGGGGTGGCCAAAAACATTCAGTACTTC. Translating it yields CASSVASGVAKNIQYF.

This clone has just a few counts. The chain couples TRBV4-1 to TRBJ1-1; TRBD1 might be the D (6 bases). This CDR3 has 15 residues. The ends were cut back, 1 base at V and 0 bases at J, with 9 bases in the middle. The germline V gene encodes CDR1 MGHRA and CDR2 YSYEKL. The CDR3 loop is CASSQVGTLNTEAFF. CDR3 nucleotide sequence: TGCGCCAGCAGCCAAGTCGGGACACTGAACACTGAAGCTTTCTTT.

The chain employs TRBV6-5 and TRBJ2-7; no clear D gene. The CDR3 has 13 amino acids. Germline assignment: CDR1 MNHEY and CDR2 SVGAGI. CDR3 sequence reads: CTCSSAHSYEQYF. CDR3 DNA: TGTACCTGTAGCTCGGCACACTCCTACGAGCAGTACTTC.

The V call is TRBV11-3, the J call TRBJ2-5, with no clear D. CDR1 and CDR2 (germline): SGHNT, YENEEA. The CDR3 is made up of 15 amino acids. Trimming cost V 1 base and J 5 bases, with 14 bases left between them. The CDR3 is CASSLGRAGRETQYF. CDR3 DNA: TGTGCCAGCAGCTTAGGGAGAGCCGGTCGGGAGACCCAGTACTTC. The full variable domain, completed using reference TRBV11-3 and TRBJ2-5, is EAGVVQSPRYKIIEKKQPVAFWCNPISGHNTLYWYLQNLGQGPELLIRYENEEAVDDSQLPKDRFSAERLKGVDSTLKIQPAELGDSAVYLCASSLGRAGRETQYFGPGTRLLVL.

The table lists this clone with a few counts. The rearrangement uses TRBV19 and TRBJ1-5, with a weak D call TRBD1 (5 bases). This CDR3 comprises 15 residues. V was pared by 7 bases and J by 0 bases, with 13 bases between. Germline-derived CDR1 and CDR2 are LNHDA and SQIVND (reference sequence). As DNA, the CDR3 is TGTGCCAGTAAGGGCAGGACACATAGCAATCAGCCCCAGCATTTT. This gives the protein CASKGRTHSNQPQHF.

J is TRBJ1-6 and V is TRBV12-3 or TRBV12-4; maybe TRBD1 (5 bases). The CDR3 extends over 13 amino acids. V lost 6 bases, J lost 7 bases, and 10 bases lay in between. The CDR3 nucleotides read TGTGCCAGCAGAACAGGACCAAATTCACCCCTCCACTTT. Translated, it gives CASRTGPNSPLHF.

The CDR3 DNA is TGTGCCAGCAGTGAACTAGGGACAGGCGCTAACTATGGCTACACCTTC. This encodes CASSELGTGANYGYTF. This chain uses TRBV6-1 with TRBJ1-2, with TRBD1 matching over 8 bases. The CDR3 has 16 amino acids. V lost 2 bases and J lost 0; bases outside the gene matches: 5. The germline gives CDR1 MNHNS, CDR2 SASEGT.

The chain combines TRBV3-1 (or the pseudogene TRBV3-2) with TRBJ1-6; 10 bases align to TRBD1. The CDR3 loop spans 16 amino acids. Per germline, CDR1 LGHDT and CDR2 YNNKEL (reference sequence). V was pared by 2 bases and J by 7 bases, with 5 bases of the junction left unmatched. The CDR3 loop reads CASSQRDRGENSPLHF. DNA of the CDR3: TGTGCCAGCAGCCAACGGGACAGGGGAGAGAATTCACCCCTCCACTTT.

This clone was seen only a few times. V usage is TRBV5-4 and J usage is TRBJ2-2, with unresolved D. Trimming stripped 4 bases from V and 0 bases from J, with 13 bases between. The germline V gene encodes CDR1 SGHNT and CDR2 YYREEE (reference sequence). This CDR3 has 16 residues. Here the CDR3 reads CASSRVGNSNTGELFF. DNA of the CDR3: TGTGCCAGCAGCCGAGTGGGCAATTCGAACACCGGGGAGCTGTTTTTT.

The gene calls are TRBV9 and TRBJ2-3, with 9 nucleotides matching TRBD2. The CDR3 contains 17 residues. The V gene end was trimmed by 0 bases and the J gene end by 1 base; junction bases not matched to a gene: 6. Germline V lookup: CDR1 SGDLS, CDR2 YYNGEE. The CDR3: CASSVGVGGGGTDTQYF. In DNA, the CDR3 is TGTGCCAGCAGCGTAGGAGTGGGCGGGGGGGGCACAGATACGCAGTATTTT.

Only one count was recorded for this clone. V is TRBV30 and J is TRBJ2-7; D may be TRBD2 (7 bases). The CDR3 is 12 residues long. CDR1 GTSNPN and CDR2 SVGIG come from the germline V gene (reference sequence). Trimming removed 3 bases from V and 2 bases from J, with 8 bases in between. The CDR3 spells CAWRGGAYEQYF. For the CDR3, the DNA is TGTGCCTGGAGAGGGGGGGCCTACGAGCAGTACTTC.

V gene TRBV6-5 combines with J gene TRBJ2-7; D not certain. V was trimmed by 5 bases and J by 4 bases, leaving 18 bases between them. This CDR3 is 15 amino acids long. Germline-derived CDR1 and CDR2 are MNHEY and SVGAGI. CDR3 in amino acids: CASSLLLGPGYEQYF. DNA of the CDR3: TGTGCCAGCAGTCTCCTCTTGGGCCCCGGTTACGAGCAGTACTTC.

The chain has TRBV18 and TRBJ1-6, with 8 positions matching TRBD1. Germline values: CDR1 KGHSH, CDR2 LQKENI. With V trimmed by 6 bases and J by 8 bases, 6 bases remained unmatched. The CDR3 totals 14 residues. The CDR3 DNA is TGTGCCAGCTCGGCAGGGGGCTTCGATTCACCCCTCCACTTT. Translated: CASSAGGFDSPLHF.

V is TRBV2 and J is TRBJ1-5; D might be TRBD1 (6 bases). Germline CDR1 and CDR2: SNHLY and FYNNEI. CDR3 size: 14 residues. Trimming took off 6 bases at V and 6 bases at J, with 15 bases between the two ends. The CDR3 sequence: CASRPTGRAQPQHF. In DNA, the CDR3 is TGTGCCAGCAGGCCTACAGGGAGGGCTCAGCCCCAGCATTTT.

This chain uses TRBV3-1 (or the pseudogene TRBV3-2) with TRBJ2-7, with 8 bases identical to TRBD1. This CDR3 is built from 13 residues. After removal of 3 bases from V and 5 bases from J, the junction contained 3 bases not matched to a gene. The germline gives CDR1 LGHDT, CDR2 YNNKEL (reference sequence). The CDR3 DNA reads as TGTGCCAGCAGCCACGGGGACAGGAACGAGCAGTACTTC. It encodes CASSHGDRNEQYF.

This rearrangement joins TRBV3-1 (or the pseudogene TRBV3-2) to TRBJ1-6; D not resolved. V was shortened by 2 bases and J by 10 bases, with 6 bases between the two germline ends. CDR3 length equals 12 residues. Germline CDR1 is LGHDT and CDR2 is YNNKEL (reference sequence). CDR3 coding DNA: TGTGCCAGCAGCCAATTGTTATCACCCCTCCACTTT. As protein: CASSQLLSPLHF.

The rearrangement uses TRBV6-1 and TRBJ1-2, with D tentatively TRBD1 (5 bases). The V and J ends lost 1 base and 3 bases respectively, with 15 bases between them. CDR3 length: 16 amino acids. Germline V gene data show CDR1 as MNHNS and CDR2 as SASEGT. CDR3 residues: CASSEGGGRRYYGYTF. For the CDR3, the DNA is TGTGCCAGCAGTGAAGGGGGGGGGAGGCGGTACTATGGCTACACCTTC.

The chain uses TRBV14 and TRBJ2-1; TRBD1 matches 12 bases. This CDR3 is built from 17 residues. J was trimmed by 8 bases and V by 0 bases; bases with no gene match: 8. Germline assignment: CDR1 SGHDN and CDR2 FVKESK. The CDR3 protein is CASSQDLGQGAGDEQFF. CDR3 nucleotides: TGTGCCAGCAGCCAAGATCTGGGACAGGGGGCTGGGGATGAGCAGTTCTTC.

V usage is TRBV18 and J usage is TRBJ1-5, with 9 nucleotides matching TRBD1. The germline gives CDR1 KGHSH, CDR2 LQKENI. J lost 3 bases, V lost 4 bases, and 1 base had no gene match. The CDR3 sequence is 14 residues long. The CDR3 nucleotides read TGTGCCAGCTCACGACAGGGGGACAATCAGCCCCAGCATTTT. It translates to CASSRQGDNQPQHF. Full variable domain (rest looked up from reference TRBV18 and TRBJ1-5): NAGVMQNPRHLVRRRGQEARLRCSPMKGHSHVYWYRQLPEEGLKFMVYLQKENIIDESGMPKERFSAEFPKEGPSILRIQQVVRGDSAAYFCASSRQGDNQPQHFGDGTRLSIL.

The rearrangement joins TRBV19 to TRBJ2-6; D is ambiguous. The CDR3 has 16 amino acids. The germline V gene encodes CDR1 LNHDA and CDR2 SQIVND (reference sequence). V lost 3 bases and J 0 bases, leaving 9 bases between the germline ends. CDR3 residues: CASSIGQVSGANVLTF. Written as DNA, the CDR3 is TGTGCCAGTAGTATTGGGCAGGTCTCTGGGGCCAACGTCCTGACTTTC. The full variable domain, rest sourced from reference TRBV19 and TRBJ2-6, is DGGITQSPKYLFRKEGQNVTLSCEQNLNHDAMYWYRQDPGQGLRLIYYSQIVNDFQKGDIAEGYSVSREKKESFPLTVTSAQKNPTAFYLCASSIGQVSGANVLTFGAGSRLTVL.

The chain carries TRBV6-5 and TRBJ1-6; no firm D call. The germline V gene has CDR1 MNHEY and CDR2 SVGAGI. This CDR3 region has 13 residues. With 5 bases removed from V and 7 bases from J, the gap between germline ends came to 9 bases. Written as DNA, the CDR3 is TGTGCCAGCAGTAAAAACTGGAATTCACCCCTCCACTTT. Residues: CASSKNWNSPLHF.